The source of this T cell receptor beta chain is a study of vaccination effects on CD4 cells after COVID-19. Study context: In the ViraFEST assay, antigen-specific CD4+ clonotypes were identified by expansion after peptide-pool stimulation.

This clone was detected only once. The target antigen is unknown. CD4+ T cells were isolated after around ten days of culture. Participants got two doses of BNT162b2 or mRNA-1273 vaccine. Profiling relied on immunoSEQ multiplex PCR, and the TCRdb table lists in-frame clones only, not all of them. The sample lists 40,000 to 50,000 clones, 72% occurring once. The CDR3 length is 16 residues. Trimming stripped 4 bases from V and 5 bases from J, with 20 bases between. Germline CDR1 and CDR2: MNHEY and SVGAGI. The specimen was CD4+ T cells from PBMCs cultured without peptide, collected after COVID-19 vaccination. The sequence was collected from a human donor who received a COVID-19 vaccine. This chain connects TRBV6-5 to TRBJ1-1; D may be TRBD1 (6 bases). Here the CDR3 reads CASSSRGAPVTTEAFF. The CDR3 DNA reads TGTGCCAGCAGTTCCCGGGGGGCTCCCGTAACGACTGAAGCTTTCTTT.